Shown below are 17 T cell receptor beta chains from a single sample sequenced in a study of cytomegalovirus exposure and HLA in healthy donors. Use of 60 Vbeta and 13 Jbeta primers characterized the PCR. Sequencing was performed with immunoSEQ multiplex PCR; in TCRdb, only in-frame clones are kept and a portion is missing. Here the sample spans 90,000 to 150,000 clones, just over 15% being singletons. Input material: PBMCs. The receptor source for this set is a woman under 30 in good health and CMV-seronegative.

The V gene is TRBV29-1, the J gene TRBJ1-4, with 7 nucleotides matching TRBD1. The CDR3 is 14 amino acids. J lost 3 bases, V lost 4 bases, and 5 bases had no gene match. From germline, CDR1 is SQVTM and CDR2 ANQGSEA. The CDR3 spells CSVGETGANEKLFF. CDR3 nucleotide sequence: TGCAGCGTTGGAGAAACAGGGGCTAATGAAAAACTGTTTTTT.

This clone was counted a few times. The rearrangement joins TRBV7-6 to TRBJ2-7; possibly TRBD2 for D (5 bases). This CDR3 contains 14 residues. From germline, CDR1 is SGHVS and CDR2 FNYEAQ. Trimming left V 4 bases short and J 0 bases short, with 10 bases between. The CDR3 sequence: CASSSGVSSYEQYF. CDR3 sequence (DNA): TGTGCCAGCAGCTCCGGGGTCAGCTCCTACGAGCAGTACTTC.

In its sample, this clone was seen a few times. This rearrangement joins TRBV29-1 to TRBJ2-1; the match to TRBD2 covers 12 bases. The germline V gene encodes CDR1 SQVTM and CDR2 ANQGSEA. There are 18 residues in the CDR3. V was pared by 1 base and J by 4 bases, with 11 bases of the junction left unmatched. The CDR3 protein is CSVEGRLAGVGGYNEQFF. Written as DNA, the CDR3 is TGCAGCGTTGAAGGCCGACTAGCGGGAGTCGGGGGATACAATGAGCAGTTCTTC.

This clone appeared a few times. V and J are TRBV7-9 and TRBJ2-6; D unresolved. The CDR3 is 18 amino acids. Trimming took 5 bases from V and 0 from J, leaving 17 bases between them. CDR1 SEHNR and CDR2 FQNEAQ come from the germline V gene (reference sequence). CDR3 in amino acids: CASSGSRHMTSGANVLTF. The DNA of the CDR3 is TGTGCCAGCAGCGGCAGTAGACATATGACCTCTGGGGCCAACGTCCTGACTTTC.

This clone was counted a few times. This chain connects TRBV6-5 to TRBJ1-6; no firm D call. The CDR3 sequence is 15 residues long. Germline assignment: CDR1 MNHEY and CDR2 SVGAGI. Trimming removed 1 base at V and 6 bases at J, with 10 bases between. CDR3 DNA sequence: TGTGCCAGCAGTTACTTTGGCAGTCCTAATTCACCCCTCCACTTT. Its translation: CASSYFGSPNSPLHF.

The V call is TRBV28, the J call TRBJ2-2, with 8 bases lining up with TRBD1. CDR3 length: 15 residues. The V gene's germline CDR1 is MDHEN and CDR2 SYDVKM. Losses at the gene ends were 4 bases for V and 6 bases for J; bases not matched to a gene: 7. The CDR3 DNA follows: TGTGCCAGCAGTTCGACAGGGGTCGACGCCGGGGAGCTGTTTTTT. It specifies CASSSTGVDAGELFF. Complete variable domain (other parts from reference TRBV28 and TRBJ2-2): DVKVTQSSRYLVKRTGEKVFLECVQDMDHENMFWYRQDPGLGLRLIYFSYDVKMKEKGDIPEGYSVSREKKERFSLILESASTNQTSMYLCASSSTGVDAGELFFGEGSRLTVL.

The rearrangement links TRBV4-3 to TRBJ1-2; D is undetermined. Trimming pared 0 bases from V and 3 bases from J, leaving 11 bases between. The CDR3 totals 15 residues. The germline gives CDR1 LGHNA, CDR2 YSLEER. CDR3 nucleotide sequence: TGCGCCAGCAGCCAAGATGGGCAGTCCCACTATGGCTACACCTTC. It translates to CASSQDGQSHYGYTF.

This clone was seen a few times. This rearrangement joins TRBV2 to TRBJ2-7, with a possible D match to TRBD1 (5 bases). The CDR3 consists of 14 residues. Between the trimmed V and J ends, which lost 8 bases and 2 bases, there was a span of 16 bases. CDR1 SNHLY and CDR2 FYNNEI come from the germline V gene. Here the CDR3 reads CASSGRTGTYEQYF. The CDR3 region has the DNA TGTGCCAGCTCAGGGCGGACGGGTACCTACGAGCAGTACTTC.

The rearrangement uses TRBV9 and TRBJ2-7; weak D call: TRBD1 (6 bases). Germline loops: CDR1 SGDLS, CDR2 YYNGEE. The V gene lost 0 bases and the J gene lost 1 base, with 11 bases spanning the gap. CDR3 length: 15 amino acids. The CDR3 DNA sequence: TGTGCCAGCAGCGTAGGACAGGTTGGGTCCTACGAGCAGTACTTC. Encoded protein: CASSVGQVGSYEQYF. Filled out from reference TRBV9 and TRBJ2-7, the complete variable domain reads DSGVTQTPKHLITATGQRVTLRCSPRSGDLSVYWYQQSLDQGLQFLIQYYNGEERAKGNILERFSAQQFPDLHSELNLSSLELGDSALYFCASSVGQVGSYEQYFGPGTRLTVT.

This clone was found a few times. The chain employs TRBV5-4 and TRBJ2-7, with 13 bases fitting TRBD2. Looked up from germline, CDR1 is SGHNT and CDR2 is YYREEE (reference sequence). The CDR3 covers 18 residues. V was clipped by 0 bases and J by 9 bases; unmatched bases: 15. The DNA of the CDR3 is TGTGCCAGCAGCTTGGGAGGGACTAGCGGGACCCTGAGTACAGGGCAGTACTTC. Translated: CASSLGGTSGTLSTGQYF.

The rearrangement uses TRBV5-1 and TRBJ2-1; TRBD2 matches at 8 bases. Germline V gives CDR1 SGHRS, CDR2 YFSETQ. This CDR3 spans 16 amino acids. V shed 0 bases, J shed 2 bases, and the junction held 4 bases outside the gene matches. The CDR3 loop is CASSLGGTRTYNEQFF. In DNA form, the CDR3 reads TGCGCCAGCAGCTTGGGGGGGACTAGAACCTACAATGAGCAGTTCTTC.

The V call is TRBV28, the J call TRBJ1-2; TRBD1 agrees at 7 bases. Losses at the gene ends were 2 bases for V and 4 bases for J; bases not matched to a gene: 4. The germline gives CDR1 MDHEN, CDR2 SYDVKM. The CDR3 is 14 residues long. For the CDR3, the DNA is TGTGCCAGCAGTTTAGGGAAGGGGGCCTATGGCTACACCTTC. This encodes CASSLGKGAYGYTF.

The table lists this clone with a few counts. The V gene is TRBV5-1, the J gene TRBJ2-7; maybe TRBD1 (5 bases). V was cut by 0 bases and J by 1 base, with 8 bases left in between. Germline loops: CDR1 SGHRS, CDR2 YFSETQ. This CDR3 region has 14 residues. CDR3 protein: CASSLEAGSYEQYF. In DNA form, the CDR3 reads TGCGCCAGCAGCTTGGAGGCAGGGTCCTACGAGCAGTACTTC. The full variable domain, its missing parts supplied by reference TRBV5-1 and TRBJ2-7, is KAGVTQTPRYLIKTRGQQVTLSCSPISGHRSVSWYQQTPGQGLQFLFEYFSETQRNKGNFPGRFSGRQFSNSRSEMNVSTLELGDSALYLCASSLEAGSYEQYFGPGTRLTVT.

J is TRBJ2-7 and V is TRBV29-1, with 7 bases matching TRBD2. Germline lookup yields CDR1 SQVTM and CDR2 ANQGSEA. The CDR3 extends over 15 amino acids. After removal of 3 bases from V and 5 bases from J, the junction contained 13 bases not matched to a gene. Here the CDR3 DNA reads TGCAGCGTTGAGATTAACACCCGGGGGGTCGACGAGCAGTACTTC. As protein: CSVEINTRGVDEQYF.

The CDR3 is CASSLTGAYEQYF. CDR3 in DNA: TGTGCCAGCAGTTTAACAGGGGCCTACGAGCAGTACTTC. The chain is built from TRBV28 and TRBJ2-7; 7 bases agree with TRBD1. J lost 2 bases, V lost 2 bases, and 0 bases had no gene match. Looked up from germline, CDR1 is MDHEN and CDR2 is SYDVKM. The CDR3 length is 13 residues.

This clone occurred a few times. J is TRBJ1-4 and V is TRBV7-9, with a weak D call TRBD1 (6 bases). The CDR3 has 14 amino acids. The V and J ends lost 3 bases and 14 bases respectively, with 19 bases between them. CDR1 SEHNR and CDR2 FQNEAQ come from the germline V gene (reference sequence). The CDR3 DNA sequence: TGTGCCAGCAGCTTGATACCCCTCGGGGGGGCTCTGTTTTTT. This codes for CASSLIPLGGALFF. Based on the CDR3 plus reference TRBV7-9 and TRBJ1-4, the full variable domain is DTGVSQNPRHKITKRGQNVTFRCDPISEHNRLYWYRQTLGQGPEFLTYFQNEAQLEKSRLLSDRFSAERPKGSFSTLEIQRTEQGDSAMYLCASSLIPLGGALFFGSGTQLSVL.

There are a few counts of this clone. The V and J genes are TRBV18 and TRBJ1-4, with a weak D call TRBD1 (6 bases). Germline assignment: CDR1 KGHSH and CDR2 LQKENI. The CDR3 consists of 15 residues. The ends were cut back, 3 bases at V and 7 bases at J, with 15 bases in the middle. This CDR3 reads CASSPYQQGAEKLFF. CDR3 DNA sequence: TGTGCCAGCTCACCGTATCAACAGGGTGCTGAAAAACTGTTTTTT.